This record covers a single T cell receptor (beta chain). Antigen: not known. Alongside a J-beta primer mix, a sample-barcoded 5' primer served in a second PCR lasting roughly 7 to 11 cycles. TCRdb ran MiXCR on the 5' RACE reads and lists one entry per CDR3 protein. The sample carries roughly 1.5 million distinct CDR3 sequences, 42% recorded once. The entry originates in a study of blood T cells in healthy people across ages. Study-level points and caveats: Long-lived and aged donors differed, with more naive CD4+ cells and higher diversity in the long-lived. Naive T cell percentage showed a strong correlation with TCR beta diversity. The study regarded diversity estimates from one million T cells as underestimates.

The germline gives CDR1 LGHNA, CDR2 YNFKEQ. This CDR3 contains 13 residues. Sequencing was performed on blood. This chain joins TRBV4-2 and TRBJ2-4; D remains unclear. The end of the DNA fits TRBJ2-7 better, so the J call may be wrong. The source is a woman aged 18 to 35 in good health. CDR3 in amino acids: CASRAQAAYEQYF. The CDR3 DNA reads TGTGCCAGCCGAGCTCAGGCCGCCTACGAGCAGTACTTC.